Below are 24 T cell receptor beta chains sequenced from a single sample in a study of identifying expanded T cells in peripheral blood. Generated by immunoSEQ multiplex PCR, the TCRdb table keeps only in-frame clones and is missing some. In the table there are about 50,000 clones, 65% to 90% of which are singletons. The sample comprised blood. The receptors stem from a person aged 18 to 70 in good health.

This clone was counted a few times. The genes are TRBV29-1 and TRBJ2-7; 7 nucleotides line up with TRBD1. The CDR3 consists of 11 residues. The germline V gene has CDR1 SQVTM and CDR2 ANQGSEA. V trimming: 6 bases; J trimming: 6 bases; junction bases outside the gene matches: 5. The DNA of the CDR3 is TGCAGCGTATTCACAGGGGCCGAGCAGTACTTC. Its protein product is CSVFTGAEQYF.

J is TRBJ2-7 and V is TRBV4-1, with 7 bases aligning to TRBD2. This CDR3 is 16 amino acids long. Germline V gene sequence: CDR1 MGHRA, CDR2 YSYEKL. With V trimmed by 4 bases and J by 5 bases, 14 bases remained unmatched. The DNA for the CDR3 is TGCGCCAGCAGCCGAGGTGGGGGGGACCCCCGCAACGAGCAGTACTTC. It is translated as CASSRGGGDPRNEQYF.

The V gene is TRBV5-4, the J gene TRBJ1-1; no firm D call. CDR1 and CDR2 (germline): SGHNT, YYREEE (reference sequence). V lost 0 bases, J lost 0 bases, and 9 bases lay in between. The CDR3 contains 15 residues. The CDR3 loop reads CASSLGPTMNTEAFF. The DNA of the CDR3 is TGTGCCAGCAGCTTGGGCCCGACTATGAACACTGAAGCTTTCTTT.

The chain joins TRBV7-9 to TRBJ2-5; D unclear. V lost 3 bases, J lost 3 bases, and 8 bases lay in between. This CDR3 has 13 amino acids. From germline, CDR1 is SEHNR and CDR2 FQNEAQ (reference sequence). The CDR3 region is CASSFPAKETQYF. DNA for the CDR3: TGTGCCAGCAGCTTCCCGGCAAAAGAGACCCAGTACTTC.

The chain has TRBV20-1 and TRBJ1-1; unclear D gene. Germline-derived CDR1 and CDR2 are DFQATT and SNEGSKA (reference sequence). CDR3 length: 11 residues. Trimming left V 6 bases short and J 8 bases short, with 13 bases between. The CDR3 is CSASRTREAFF. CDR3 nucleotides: TGCAGTGCATCACGGACGCGCGAAGCTTTCTTT.

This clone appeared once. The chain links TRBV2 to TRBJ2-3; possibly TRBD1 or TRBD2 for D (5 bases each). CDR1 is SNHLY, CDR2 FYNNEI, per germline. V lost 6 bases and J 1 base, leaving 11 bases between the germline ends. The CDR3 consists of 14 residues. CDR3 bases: TGTGCCAGCAGACGGACGGGGCGCACAGATACGCAGTATTTT. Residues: CASRRTGRTDTQYF.

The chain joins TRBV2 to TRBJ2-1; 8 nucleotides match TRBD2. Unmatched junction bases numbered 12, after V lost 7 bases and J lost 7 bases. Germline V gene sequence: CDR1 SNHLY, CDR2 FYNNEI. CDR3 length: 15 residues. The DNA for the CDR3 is TGTGCCAGCACCGAGGGGTGGGCTAGCGGGAATGAGCAGTTCTTC. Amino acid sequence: CASTEGWASGNEQFF.

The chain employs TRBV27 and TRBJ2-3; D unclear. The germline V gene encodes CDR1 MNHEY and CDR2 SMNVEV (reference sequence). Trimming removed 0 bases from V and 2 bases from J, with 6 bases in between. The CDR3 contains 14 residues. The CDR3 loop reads CASSLSQATDTQYF. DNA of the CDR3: TGTGCCAGCAGTTTATCCCAGGCCACAGATACGCAGTATTTT.

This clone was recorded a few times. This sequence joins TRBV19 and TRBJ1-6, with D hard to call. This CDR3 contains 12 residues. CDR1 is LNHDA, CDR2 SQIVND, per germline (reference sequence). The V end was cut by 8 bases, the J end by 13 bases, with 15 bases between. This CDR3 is CASGREGVPLHF. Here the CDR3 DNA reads TGTGCCAGTGGGCGAGAGGGAGTTCCCCTCCACTTT.

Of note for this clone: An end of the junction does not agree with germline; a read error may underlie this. The CDR3 sequence: CASSRPGSSVDF. The CDR3 DNA is TGTGCCAGCAGTCGCCCGGGCTCCTCTGTCGATTTT. This sequence joins TRBV27 and TRBJ2-3; D gene uncertain. The germline V gene has CDR1 MNHEY and CDR2 SMNVEV (reference sequence). The CDR3 runs to 12 residues.

The CDR3 DNA sequence: TGTGCCAGCAGCCAAGATGCAGTGGGGTCTTACGAGCAGTACTTC. This encodes CASSQDAVGSYEQYF. The chain links TRBV14 to TRBJ2-7; D unresolved. In germline, CDR1 is SGHDN, CDR2 FVKESK. Trimming cost V 0 bases and J 4 bases, with 13 bases left between them. The CDR3 has 15 residues. Complete variable domain (other parts from reference TRBV14 and TRBJ2-7): EAGVTQFPSHSVIEKGQTVTLRCDPISGHDNLYWYRRVMGKEIKFLLHFVKESKQDESGMPNNRFLAERTGGTYSTLKVQPAELEDSGVYFCASSQDAVGSYEQYFGPGTRLTVT.

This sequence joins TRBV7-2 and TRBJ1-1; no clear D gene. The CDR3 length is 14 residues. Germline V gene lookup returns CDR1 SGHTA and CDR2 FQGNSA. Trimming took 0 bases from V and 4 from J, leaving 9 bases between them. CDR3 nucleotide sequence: TGTGCCAGCAGCTTAGCAGGGTTCGGCACTGAAGCTTTCTTT. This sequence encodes CASSLAGFGTEAFF.

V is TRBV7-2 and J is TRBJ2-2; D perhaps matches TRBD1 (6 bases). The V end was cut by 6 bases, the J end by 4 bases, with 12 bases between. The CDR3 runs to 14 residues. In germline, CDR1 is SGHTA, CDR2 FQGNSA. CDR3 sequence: CASRQIRGTGELFF. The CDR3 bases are TGTGCCAGCAGACAAATCAGGGGCACCGGGGAGCTGTTTTTT.

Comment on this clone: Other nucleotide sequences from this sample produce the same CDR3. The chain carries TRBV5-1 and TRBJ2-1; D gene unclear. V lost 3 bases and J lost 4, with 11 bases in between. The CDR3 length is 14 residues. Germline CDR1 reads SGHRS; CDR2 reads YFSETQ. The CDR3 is CASSSRAGYNEQFF. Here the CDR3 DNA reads TGCGCCAGCAGCTCCAGAGCTGGTTACAATGAGCAGTTCTTC. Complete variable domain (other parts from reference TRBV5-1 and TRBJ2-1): KAGVTQTPRYLIKTRGQQVTLSCSPISGHRSVSWYQQTPGQGLQFLFEYFSETQRNKGNFPGRFSGRQFSNSRSEMNVSTLELGDSALYLCASSSRAGYNEQFFGPGTRLTVL.

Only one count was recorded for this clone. The CDR3 region has the DNA TGTGCCAGCAACCCTTTTAACAAGGGTGAAGCTTTCTTT. It specifies CASNPFNKGEAFF. The chain links TRBV7-2 to TRBJ1-1, with no clear D. Per the germline V gene, CDR1 is SGHTA and CDR2 is FQGNSA. The CDR3 loop spans 13 amino acids. Trimming shortened V by 7 bases and J by 7 bases, and 16 bases separated the two germline ends.

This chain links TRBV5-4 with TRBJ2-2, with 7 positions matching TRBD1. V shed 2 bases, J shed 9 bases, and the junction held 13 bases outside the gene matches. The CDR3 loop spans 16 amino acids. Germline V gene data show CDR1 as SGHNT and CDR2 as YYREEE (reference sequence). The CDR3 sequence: CASSFSLGAGGRELFF. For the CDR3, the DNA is TGTGCCAGCAGCTTCTCCCTTGGGGCAGGGGGACGGGAGCTGTTTTTT. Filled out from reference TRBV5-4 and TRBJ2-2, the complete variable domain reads ETGVTQSPTHLIKTRGQQVTLRCSSQSGHNTVSWYQQALGQGPQFIFQYYREEENGRGNFPPRFSGLQFPNYSSELNVNALELDDSALYLCASSFSLGAGGRELFFGEGSRLTVL.

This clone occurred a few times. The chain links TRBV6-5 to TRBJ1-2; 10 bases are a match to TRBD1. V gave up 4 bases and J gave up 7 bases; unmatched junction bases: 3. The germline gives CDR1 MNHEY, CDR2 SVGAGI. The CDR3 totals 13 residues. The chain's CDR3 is CASSFRDRGGYTF. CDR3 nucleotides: TGTGCCAGCAGTTTCCGGGACAGGGGTGGCTACACCTTC.

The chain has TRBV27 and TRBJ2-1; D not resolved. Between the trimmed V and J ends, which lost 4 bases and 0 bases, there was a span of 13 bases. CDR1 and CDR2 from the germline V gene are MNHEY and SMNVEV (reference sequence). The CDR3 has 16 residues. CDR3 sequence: CASSSDSGDSYNEQFF. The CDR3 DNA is TGTGCCAGCAGTTCCGATAGTGGGGACTCCTACAATGAGCAGTTCTTC.

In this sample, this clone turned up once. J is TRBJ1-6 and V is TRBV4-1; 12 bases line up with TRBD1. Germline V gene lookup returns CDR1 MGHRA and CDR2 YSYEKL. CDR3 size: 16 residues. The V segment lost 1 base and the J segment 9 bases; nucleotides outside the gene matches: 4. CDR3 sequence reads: CASSQARGQGASPLHF. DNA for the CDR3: TGCGCCAGCAGCCAAGCACGGGGACAGGGGGCTTCACCCCTCCACTTT.

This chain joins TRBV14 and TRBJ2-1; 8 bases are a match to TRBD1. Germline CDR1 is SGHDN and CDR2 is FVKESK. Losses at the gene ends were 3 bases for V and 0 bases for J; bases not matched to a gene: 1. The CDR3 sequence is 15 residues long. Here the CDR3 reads CASSHDRGSYNEQFF. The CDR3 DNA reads TGTGCCAGCAGCCACGACAGGGGCTCCTACAATGAGCAGTTCTTC.

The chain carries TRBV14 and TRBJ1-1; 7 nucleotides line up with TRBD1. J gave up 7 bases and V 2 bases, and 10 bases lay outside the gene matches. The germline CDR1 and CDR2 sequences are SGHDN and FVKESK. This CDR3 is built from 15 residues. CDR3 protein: CASSQITHRGYEAFF. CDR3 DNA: TGTGCCAGCAGCCAAATAACCCACAGGGGTTATGAAGCTTTCTTT.

The CDR3 spells CATSSAGVWDQPQHF. CDR3 nucleotide sequence: TGTGCCACCAGCAGCGCAGGGGTTTGGGATCAGCCCCAGCATTTT. V gene TRBV15 combines with J gene TRBJ1-5, with D possibly being TRBD1 (6 bases). The germline gives CDR1 LNHNV, CDR2 YYDKDF (reference sequence). V lost 3 bases and J 5 bases, leaving 14 bases between the germline ends. The CDR3 covers 15 residues.

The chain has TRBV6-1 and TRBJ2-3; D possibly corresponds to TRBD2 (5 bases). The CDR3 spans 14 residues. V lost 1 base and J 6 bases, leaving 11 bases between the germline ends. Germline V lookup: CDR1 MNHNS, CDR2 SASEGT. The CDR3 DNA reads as TGTGCCAGCAGTGAAGGCCCTGGGGAGGATACGCAGTATTTT. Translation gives CASSEGPGEDTQYF.

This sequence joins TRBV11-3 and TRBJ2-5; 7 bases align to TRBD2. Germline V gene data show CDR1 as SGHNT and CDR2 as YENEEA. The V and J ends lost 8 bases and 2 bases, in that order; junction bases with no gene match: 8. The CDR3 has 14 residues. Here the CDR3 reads CASGLSSGQETQYF. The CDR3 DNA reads TGTGCCAGCGGACTCTCTAGCGGACAAGAGACCCAGTACTTC.